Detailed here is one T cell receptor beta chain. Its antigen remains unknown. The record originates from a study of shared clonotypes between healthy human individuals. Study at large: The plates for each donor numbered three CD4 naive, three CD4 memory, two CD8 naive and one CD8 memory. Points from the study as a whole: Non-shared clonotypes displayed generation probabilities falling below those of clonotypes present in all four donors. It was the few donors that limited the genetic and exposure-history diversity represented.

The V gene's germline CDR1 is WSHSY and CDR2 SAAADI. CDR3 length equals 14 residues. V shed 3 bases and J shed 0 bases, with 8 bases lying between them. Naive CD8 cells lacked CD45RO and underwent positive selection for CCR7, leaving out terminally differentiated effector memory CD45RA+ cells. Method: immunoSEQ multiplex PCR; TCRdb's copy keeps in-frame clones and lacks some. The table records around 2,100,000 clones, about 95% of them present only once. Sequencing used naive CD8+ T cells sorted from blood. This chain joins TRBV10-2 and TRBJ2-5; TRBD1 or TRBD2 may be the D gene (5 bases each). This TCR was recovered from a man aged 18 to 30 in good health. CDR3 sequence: CASSDWGYQETQYF. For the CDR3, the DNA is TGCGCCAGCAGTGATTGGGGGTACCAAGAGACCCAGTACTTC.